These 25 T cell receptor beta chains came from one sample sequenced in a study of response to subunit inactivated influenza vaccine. One entry per CDR3 protein, called by TCRdb with MiXCR from the RT-PCR reads. The sample carries approximately 290,000 distinct CDR3 sequences, about 20% recorded once. The source material was PBMCs from blood, sampled about 20 months after vaccination. These receptors all come from a man in his fifties or sixties who received an inactivated influenza vaccine.

J is TRBJ1-2 and V is TRBV20-1, with a weak D call TRBD1 (5 bases). The germline gives CDR1 DFQATT, CDR2 SNEGSKA (reference sequence). The CDR3 runs to 12 residues. CDR3: CRAFGGVHGYTF. The CDR3 nucleotides read TGCAGAGCTTTTGGGGGGGTCCATGGCTACACCTTC.

The gene calls are TRBV6-1 and TRBJ2-7, with D perhaps TRBD1 or TRBD2 (5 bases each). The CDR3 covers 16 residues. CDR1 is MNHNS, CDR2 SASEGT, per germline. Trimming stripped 8 bases from V and 3 bases from J, with 23 bases between. This chain's CDR3 is CASRDGFLVPFYEQYF. The CDR3, as DNA: TGTGCCAGCCGGGACGGATTTTTAGTCCCTTTCTACGAGCAGTACTTC.

This clonotype was picked up one time. The rearrangement joins TRBV29-1 to TRBJ2-1; 13 nucleotides align to TRBD2. CDR3 length: 11 residues. Germline CDR1 reads SQVTM; CDR2 reads ANQGSEA. The J segment lost 14 bases and the V segment lost 6 bases, leaving 4 bases of the junction unmatched. In nucleotides, the CDR3 is TGCAGCGTCGGACTAGCGGGAGTCAAGTTCTTC. Amino acids: CSVGLAGVKFF.

This chain's CDR3 is CASRDHVGAFF. CDR3 sequence (DNA): TGTGCCAGCAGAGACCACGTCGGAGCTTTCTTT. The J gene is TRBJ1-1, the V gene TRBV6-1; no definite D call. This CDR3 has 11 amino acids. Trimming stripped 6 bases from V and 10 bases from J, with 12 bases between. Germline-derived CDR1 and CDR2 are MNHNS and SASEGT.

There are many counts of this clonotype. The chain has TRBV12-3 or TRBV12-4 and TRBJ1-5, with TRBD1 matching 12 bases. Germline trimming cut 6 bases from V and 2 bases from J; bases unmatched to any gene: 17. The CDR3 runs 20 residues. DNA for the CDR3: TGTGCCAGCAGATCCCCCCTTCCGGGACAGGGGGCAATTGGCAATCAGCCCCAGCATTTT. Amino acid sequence: CASRSPLPGQGAIGNQPQHF.

The rearrangement joins TRBV15 to TRBJ2-2; 9 positions match TRBD1. Trimming cost V 5 bases and J 2 bases; bases outside gene matches: 3. The V gene's germline CDR1 is LNHNV and CDR2 YYDKDF (reference sequence). There are 15 residues in the CDR3. CDR3 bases: TGTGCCACCAGCTCGGGACAGGGCAACACCGGGGAGCTGTTTTTT. Translation: CATSSGQGNTGELFF.

The gene calls are TRBV29-1 and TRBJ2-3; no clear D gene. Between the trimmed V and J ends, which lost 6 bases and 1 base, there was a span of 14 bases. Germline V gene sequence: CDR1 SQVTM, CDR2 ANQGSEA. The CDR3 is 14 amino acids. CDR3 sequence: CSVNGGKRTDTQYF. The CDR3 DNA reads as TGCAGCGTGAATGGCGGAAAACGCACAGATACGCAGTATTTT.

This clonotype was picked up a small number of times. This rearrangement joins TRBV20-1 to TRBJ1-2; no reliable D call. The CDR3 has 14 residues. Germline assignment: CDR1 DFQATT and CDR2 SNEGSKA (reference sequence). V lost 1 base, J lost 2 bases, and 11 bases lay in between. For the CDR3, the DNA is TGCAGTGCTAGAGCATCGGTCTCCAACTATGGCTACACCTTC. It codes for CSARASVSNYGYTF.

The chain uses TRBV18 and TRBJ1-2; D might be TRBD1 (6 bases). The CDR3 loop spans 15 amino acids. Trimming took 4 bases from V and 4 from J, leaving 16 bases between them. Germline lookup yields CDR1 KGHSH and CDR2 LQKENI. The CDR3 DNA follows: TGTGCCAGCTCACGAGGGGACACGCTAGGCTATGGCTACACCTTC. Its translation: CASSRGDTLGYGYTF.

The gene calls are TRBV5-1 and TRBJ2-2; TRBD2 matches 7 bases. With V trimmed by 4 bases and J by 4 bases, 10 bases remained unmatched. The CDR3 consists of 16 residues. The germline V gene has CDR1 SGHRS and CDR2 YFSETQ. CDR3 nucleotides: TGCGCCAGCAGCGGCACTAGCGAATTCAGCACCGGGGAGCTGTTTTTT. The encoded protein is CASSGTSEFSTGELFF.

In its sample, this clonotype was seen a few times. The chain uses TRBV3-1 and TRBJ1-5; unclear D gene. The CDR3 extends over 12 amino acids. The germline gives CDR1 LGHDT, CDR2 YNNKEL (reference sequence). Trimming took 8 bases from V and 4 from J, leaving 9 bases between them. In DNA, the CDR3 is TGTGCCAGCGGGCAGCATAATCAGCCCCAGCATTTT. Protein product: CASGQHNQPQHF. Together with reference TRBV3-1 and TRBJ1-5, the CDR3 gives the full variable domain: DTAVSQTPKYLVTQMGNDKSIKCEQNLGHDTMYWYKQDSKKFLKIMFSYNNKELIINETVPNRFSPKSPDKAHLNLHINSLELGDSAVYFCASGQHNQPQHFGDGTRLSIL.

This clonotype was detected only a few times. CDR3 in amino acids: CASSYGLAGRNTGELFF. In nucleotides, the CDR3 is TGTGCCAGCAGTTACGGGCTAGCGGGACGTAACACCGGGGAGCTGTTTTTT. The chain links TRBV6-5 to TRBJ2-2; TRBD2 matches at 9 bases. The germline V gene encodes CDR1 MNHEY and CDR2 SVGAGI. After removal of 2 bases from V and 2 bases from J, the junction contained 6 bases not matched to a gene. This CDR3 comprises 17 residues.

This clonotype was picked up many times. The chain carries TRBV7-9 and TRBJ2-7, with D possibly being TRBD2 (5 bases). CDR3 length: 13 residues. The V gene's germline CDR1 is SEHNR and CDR2 FQNEAQ (reference sequence). The V end lost 2 bases, the J end lost 7 bases, and 12 bases lay between the germline ends. In nucleotides, the CDR3 is TGTGCCAGCAGCTTACCGGGATTTAGGGAGCAGTACTTC. This codes for CASSLPGFREQYF.

This clonotype was seen only a few times. The J gene is TRBJ1-6, the V gene TRBV21-1; TRBD1, the D gene given by the table, was not confirmed from the DNA. TRBV21-1 is a listed pseudogene. The CDR3 sequence is 17 residues long. CDR3 protein: CASSKVGQKPYNSPLHF. The CDR3 region has the DNA TGTGCCAGCAGCAAAGTAGGACAGAAGCCTTATAATTCACCCCTCCACTTT.

V is TRBV7-6 and J is TRBJ2-5; 7 bases are a match to TRBD1. CDR1 is SGHVS, CDR2 FNYEAQ, per germline. The V gene end was trimmed by 3 bases and the J gene end by 4 bases; junction bases not matched to a gene: 5. The length of the CDR3 is 14 residues. DNA of the CDR3: TGTGCCAGCAGCTTCTCGAACAGGGGAGAGACCCAGTACTTC. This sequence encodes CASSFSNRGETQYF. Full variable domain (rest looked up from reference TRBV7-6 and TRBJ2-5): GAGVSQSPRYKVTKRGQDVALRCDPISGHVSLYWYRQALGQGPEFLTYFNYEAQQDKSGLPNDRFSAERPEGSISTLTIQRTEQRDSAMYRCASSFSNRGETQYFGPGTRLLVL.

The chain recombines TRBV20-1 with TRBJ2-7; 10 positions match TRBD2. The junction had 11 bases not matched to a gene; V was cut back by 0 bases and J by 3 bases. The CDR3 contains 17 residues. The germline CDR1 and CDR2 sequences are DFQATT and SNEGSKA (reference sequence). In DNA form, the CDR3 reads TGCAGTGCTAGAGAAGACGGGCCAGCGGGAGGGAGCTACGAGCAGTACTTC. Translation gives CSAREDGPAGGSYEQYF.

The table lists this clonotype with many counts. This chain uses TRBV12-3 or TRBV12-4 with TRBJ2-4; 8 bases are shared with TRBD1. This CDR3 spans 14 amino acids. The junction had 2 bases not matched to a gene; V was cut back by 5 bases and J by 2 bases. CDR3 loop: CASSDRGTKNIQYF. Here the CDR3 DNA reads TGTGCCAGCAGTGACAGGGGCACCAAAAACATTCAGTACTTC.

This clonotype was seen more than once but under ten times. The rearrangement links TRBV12-3 or TRBV12-4 to TRBJ2-7; a weak D match, TRBD2 (5 bases). The CDR3 is made up of 14 amino acids. V lost 2 bases, J lost 3 bases, and 11 bases lay in between. CDR3: CASSLTSSYYEQYF. The CDR3 nucleotides read TGTGCCAGCAGTTTAACTAGTAGTTACTACGAGCAGTACTTC.

The V and J genes are TRBV3-1 and TRBJ2-4; 14 bases map to TRBD2. Germline V gene data show CDR1 as LGHDT and CDR2 as YNNKEL (reference sequence). The CDR3 runs to 16 residues. V was clipped by 6 bases and J by 8 bases; unmatched bases: 9. The CDR3 loop is CASRETSGGAWDIQYF. CDR3 DNA: TGTGCCAGCAGAGAGACTAGCGGGGGGGCCTGGGACATTCAGTACTTC.

The chain carries TRBV20-1 and TRBJ2-2, with 9 nucleotides matching TRBD2. This CDR3 contains 16 residues. The V and J ends lost 3 bases and 0 bases, in that order; junction bases with no gene match: 5. CDR1 and CDR2 from the germline V gene are DFQATT and SNEGSKA (reference sequence). Here the CDR3 DNA reads TGCAGTGCTAGGGCTAGCGGGGCTGCGAACACCGGGGAGCTGTTTTTT. It is translated as CSARASGAANTGELFF.

This clonotype showed up just a few times. Germline is not matched at one junction end, which may reflect a read error. The rearrangement uses TRBV6-1 and TRBJ1-2; TRBD1 matches 7 bases. The CDR3 covers 14 residues. Germline-derived CDR1 and CDR2 are MNHNS and SASEGT. CDR3 loop: CASRKRDSQGLPLF. CDR3 sequence (DNA): TGTGCCAGCAGGAAGCGGGACAGCCAAGGCCTTCCCTTATTC.

This clonotype has a count of ten or more. The V gene is TRBV29-1, the J gene TRBJ1-5, with D unresolved. The CDR3 length is 15 residues. Deletions cut 4 bases from V and 0 bases from J, with 13 bases between. Germline V gives CDR1 SQVTM, CDR2 ANQGSEA. CDR3 region: CSVAFLGDSNQPQHF. CDR3 nucleotide sequence: TGCAGCGTTGCATTCCTGGGCGATAGCAATCAGCCCCAGCATTTT.

J is TRBJ1-5 and V is TRBV28, with TRBD1 as a possible D gene (6 bases). Germline CDR1 MDHEN, CDR2 SYDVKM. The germline V and J ends were trimmed by 2 bases and 0 bases, with 23 bases remaining between them. The CDR3 runs to 20 residues. For the CDR3, the DNA is TGTGCCAGCAGTTTAATTCAGGGCAGGGGCATAGGCCATAGCAATCAGCCCCAGCATTTT. Amino acid sequence: CASSLIQGRGIGHSNQPQHF.

The chain has TRBV5-1 and TRBJ2-5; D may be TRBD1 or TRBD2 (5 bases each). Germline V CDR1 and CDR2: SGHRS, YFSETQ. V lost 0 bases to trimming and J lost 2 bases, with 14 bases between them. The CDR3 length is 16 residues. CDR3 DNA: TGCGCCAGCAGCTTGGGAGGGGCAGCGCGACAAGAGACCCAGTACTTC. Its translation: CASSLGGAARQETQYF. Combining the CDR3 with reference TRBV5-1 and TRBJ2-5 gives the whole variable domain KAGVTQTPRYLIKTRGQQVTLSCSPISGHRSVSWYQQTPGQGLQFLFEYFSETQRNKGNFPGRFSGRQFSNSRSEMNVSTLELGDSALYLCASSLGGAARQETQYFGPGTRLLVL.

The V call is TRBV3-1, the J call TRBJ2-7; 13 positions match TRBD2. J lost 7 bases, V lost 6 bases, and 9 bases had no gene match. The germline gives CDR1 LGHDT, CDR2 YNNKEL (reference sequence). CDR3 length: 15 amino acids. The CDR3 sequence is CASRLRTSGSGEQYF. As DNA, the CDR3 is TGTGCCAGCAGACTCCGGACTAGCGGGAGTGGAGAGCAGTACTTC.